The source of this T cell receptor beta chain is a study of PD-1 blockade in classical Hodgkin lymphoma. Study findings and constraints: Unlike CD8+ TCR diversity, which did not rise significantly by C4D1, CD4+ TCR diversity did.

After autologous stem cell transplantation all patients relapsed, and prior brentuximab vedotin exposure differed between cohorts. This clone was counted a single time. The antigen is undetermined. Sequencing used immunoSEQ multiplex PCR; TCRdb keeps in-frame clones, though not all of them. The data show about 40,000 clones, with over 55% seen just once and 2.5% to 3.5% held by the top ten. The CDR3 has 12 residues. The V end was cut by 4 bases, the J end by 4 bases, with 7 bases between. Germline CDR1 and CDR2: PRHDT and FYEKMQ (reference sequence). The TCR was taken from a human donor with classical Hodgkin lymphoma. The rearrangement joins TRBV13 to TRBJ1-1; D ambiguous. This material consisted of peripheral blood mononuclear cells (PBMCs), taken at baseline. CDR3 bases: TGTGCCAGCAGCTCCTTTAGCACTGAAGCTTTCTTT. This sequence encodes CASSSFSTEAFF.